The rows below give T cell receptor beta chains drawn from one sample of a study of tumor and adjacent non-tumor tissue in lung cancer. MiXCR was run by TCRdb on the multiplex PCR reads, yielding one entry per CDR3 protein. The repertoire holds approximately 47,000 distinct CDR3 sequences, around 67% seen once, with 30% in the top ten. The sequencing sample was made of distant non-tumor lung tissue. The receptors shown here come from a woman in her seventies with non-small cell lung cancer. The CDR3 runs from the conserved cysteine through the conserved F or W. D genes are given only for firm matches. Clone size, where shown, is once, few, many, or a class for clones that have expanded.

v_gene: TRBV14; j_gene: TRBJ1-1; d_gene: -; abundance: -; len: 15; CDR3nt: TGTACCAGCAGCCATCGGGGGTTTATTTACACTGAAGCTTTCTTT; CDR3aa: CTSSHRGFIYTEAFF
v_gene: TRBV5-1; j_gene: TRBJ2-5; d_gene: -; abundance: few; len: 15; CDR3nt: TGCGCCAGCAGCAGGCGTTGGGATAGTGAGGAGACCCAGTACTTC; CDR3aa: CASSRRWDSEETQYF
v_gene: TRBV24-1; j_gene: TRBJ2-2; d_gene: -; abundance: -; len: 15; CDR3nt: TGTGCCACCAGTCAGGCCAGGGGAAACACCGGGGAGCTGTTTTTT; CDR3aa: CATSQARGNTGELFF
v_gene: TRBV11-1; j_gene: TRBJ2-5; d_gene: TRBD2; abundance: few; len: 14; CDR3nt: TGTGCCAGCAGTTTAGCACTAGCGGAAGAGGCCCAGTACTTC; CDR3aa: CASSLALAEEAQYF
v_gene: TRBV5-4; j_gene: TRBJ2-5; d_gene: -; abundance: once; len: 15; CDR3nt: TGTGCCAGCACCTTGGGGGGGGCGGATCAAGAGACCCTGTACTTC; CDR3aa: CASTLGGADQETLYF
v_gene: TRBV13; j_gene: TRBJ2-6; d_gene: -; abundance: -; len: 15; CDR3nt: TGTACCAGCAGCTTAGCTCTGACTGGGGCCAACGTCCTGACTTTC; CDR3aa: CTSSLALTGANVLTF
v_gene: TRBV4-1; j_gene: TRBJ2-1; d_gene: -; abundance: many; len: 16; CDR3nt: TGCGCCAGCAGCCCCCTGGGGGACCGAAGCTACAATGAGCAGTTCTTC; CDR3aa: CASSPLGDRSYNEQFF
v_gene: TRBV6-1; j_gene: TRBJ1-6; d_gene: TRBD1; abundance: -; len: 16; CDR3nt: TGTGCCAGCAGTGAAGAACAGGGGACAGGCTTTTCACCACTCCACTTT; CDR3aa: CASSEEQGTGFSPLHF
v_gene: TRBV29-1; j_gene: TRBJ2-7; d_gene: -; abundance: few; len: 11; CDR3nt: TGCAGTGTTCAGGACTCCTACGAGCGGTACTTC; CDR3aa: CSVQDSYERYF
v_gene: TRBV20-1; j_gene: TRBJ2-1; d_gene: -; abundance: -; len: 13; CDR3nt: TGCACTGCCCTACCCCTAGCGCTGGATGAGCGGTTCTTC; CDR3aa: CTALPLALDERFF
v_gene: TRBV6-2/TRBV6-3; j_gene: TRBJ1-1; d_gene: -; abundance: -; len: 11; CDR3nt: TGTGCCAGCAGTTACAGCATTGAAGCTTTCTTT; CDR3aa: CASSYSIEAFF
v_gene: TRBV5-1; j_gene: TRBJ1-3; d_gene: -; abundance: -; len: 17; CDR3nt: TGCGCCAGCAGCTTGGCTGGGGGGCCCAGCTCTGGAAACACCATATATTTT; CDR3aa: CASSLAGGPSSGNTIYF
v_gene: TRBV28; j_gene: TRBJ2-4; d_gene: -; abundance: -; len: 15; CDR3nt: TGTGCCAGTTCGAATTCGGGACAAGGGGTAAACATTCAGTACTTC; CDR3aa: CASSNSGQGVNIQYF
v_gene: TRBV4-1; j_gene: TRBJ1-4; d_gene: TRBD1; abundance: many; len: 15; CDR3nt: TGCGCCAGCAGCCAAGACGGGACAGAGCTTGAAAAACTGTTTTTT; CDR3aa: CASSQDGTELEKLFF
v_gene: TRBV20-1; j_gene: TRBJ1-1; d_gene: TRBD1; abundance: -; len: 13; CDR3nt: TGCAGTGCTAGAATGGGGACAGTCACTGAAGCTTTCTTT; CDR3aa: CSARMGTVTEAFF
v_gene: TRBV4-2; j_gene: TRBJ1-6; d_gene: -; abundance: few; len: 16; CDR3nt: TGTGCCAGCAGCCGCGGACCGAGCAGCTTTAATTCACCCCTCCGCTTT; CDR3aa: CASSRGPSSFNSPLRF
v_gene: TRBV21-1; j_gene: TRBJ2-2; d_gene: -; abundance: few; len: 14; CDR3nt: TGTGCCAGCAGCATGGGAGGGAACACCGGGGAGCTGTTTTTT; CDR3aa: CASSMGGNTGELFF
v_gene: TRBV12-3/TRBV12-4; j_gene: TRBJ2-2; d_gene: TRBD2; abundance: -; len: 15; CDR3nt: TGTGCCAGCGGAGCGCTAGCGGGAGTTACCGGGGAGCCGTTTTTT; CDR3aa: CASGALAGVTGEPFF
v_gene: TRBV13; j_gene: TRBJ2-4; d_gene: -; abundance: -; len: 15; CDR3nt: TGTGCCAGCAGTTCCCCGCATGATAGCAAAAACATTCAGTACTTC; CDR3aa: CASSSPHDSKNIQYF
v_gene: TRBV7-9; j_gene: TRBJ2-1; d_gene: -; abundance: -; len: 11; CDR3nt: TGTGCCGGCAGCTTAGTAAGTGAGCAGTTCTTC; CDR3aa: CAGSLVSEQFF
v_gene: TRBV10-3; j_gene: TRBJ2-3; d_gene: -; abundance: -; len: 15; CDR3nt: TGTGCCATCGGTGTATCAGGCCCAAAAGCAGATACGCTGTATTTT; CDR3aa: CAIGVSGPKADTLYF
v_gene: TRBV5-4; j_gene: TRBJ1-2; d_gene: -; abundance: -; len: 16; CDR3nt: TGTGCCAGCAGCTTGCTTGCTGAGGAACTGATCTATGGCTACACCTTC; CDR3aa: CASSLLAEELIYGYTF
v_gene: TRBV6-5; j_gene: TRBJ2-2; d_gene: -; abundance: many; len: 11; CDR3nt: TGTGCCAGCGGAAACACCGGGGAGCTGTTTTTT; CDR3aa: CASGNTGELFF
v_gene: TRBV6-5; j_gene: TRBJ1-1; d_gene: -; abundance: medium-sized; len: 13; CDR3nt: TGTGCCAGCAGTAGGGATGTGAACACTGAAGCTTTCTTT; CDR3aa: CASSRDVNTEAFF
v_gene: TRBV29-1; j_gene: TRBJ1-1; d_gene: TRBD1; abundance: few; len: 13; CDR3nt: TGCAGCGGGAGACCAGGGGGGCAGAGTGAAGCTCTCTTT; CDR3aa: CSGRPGGQSEALF
v_gene: TRBV13; j_gene: TRBJ2-7; d_gene: TRBD2; abundance: once; len: 16; CDR3nt: TGTGTCAGCAGCTTCGGGACTAGCGGAGACTCCTACGAGCAGTATTTC; CDR3aa: CVSSFGTSGDSYEQYF
v_gene: TRBV12-3/TRBV12-4; j_gene: TRBJ2-1; d_gene: -; abundance: -; len: 14; CDR3nt: TGTGCCAGCAGTCGCGGGTCAAATGGGAATGAGCAGTTCTTC; CDR3aa: CASSRGSNGNEQFF